This TCR beta chain was obtained from a study of shared clonotypes between healthy human individuals. Study as a whole: The study drew on two women and a few men aged 18 to 49 as donors.

A CD45RA+ naive subset and a CD45RA-negative memory subset were split from CD4+ cells. Broader study findings: Non-shared clonotypes had lower generation probabilities than those shared by all four donors. Naive subsets, compared against memory subsets, generally had larger estimated richness values.

Produced via immunoSEQ multiplex PCR; TCRdb's table is partial and in-frame only. The table has approximately 2,300,000 clones, roughly 90% seen once. Concerning this clone itself: The target antigen is unknown.

Source material: naive CD4+ T cells from PBMCs. Subset here: CD45RA+ positively selected. The source of this sequence is a man between 18 and 35 years old in good health. Some clones in this sample may be carry-over from other donors' samples.

CDR3 bases: TGTGCCAGCAGCCCCGCCCTCTACCGTTCTGAAGCTTTCTTT. This codes for CASSPALYRSEAFF. The rearrangement joins TRBV28 to TRBJ1-1; D gene uncertain. V was pared by 6 bases and J by 6 bases, with 17 bases between. The CDR3 length is 14 residues. Germline values: CDR1 MDHEN, CDR2 SYDVKM.